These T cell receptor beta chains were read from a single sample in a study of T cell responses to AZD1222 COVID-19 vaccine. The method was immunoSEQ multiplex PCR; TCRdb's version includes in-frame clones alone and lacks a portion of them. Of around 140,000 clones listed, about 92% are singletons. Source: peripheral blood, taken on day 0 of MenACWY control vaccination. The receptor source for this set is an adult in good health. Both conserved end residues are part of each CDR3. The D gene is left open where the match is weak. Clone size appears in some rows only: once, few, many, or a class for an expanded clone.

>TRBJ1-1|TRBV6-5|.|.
TGTGCCAGCAGTACGGGCCCCCGGGACGACACTGAAGCTTTCTTT
CASSTGPRDDTEAFF
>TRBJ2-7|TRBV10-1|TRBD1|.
TGCGCCAGCAGTGGGGACAGGGGTGGAGAGCAGTACTTC
CASSGDRGGEQYF
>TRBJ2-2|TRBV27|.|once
TGTGCCAGCAGTTTATACTCCACTAGCCGCTCAGCCGGGGAGCTGTTTTTT
CASSLYSTSRSAGELFF
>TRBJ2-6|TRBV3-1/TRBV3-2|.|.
TGTGCCAGCAGCCTCGGGCCGATAAGGTCCTCTGGGGCCAACGTCCTGACTTTC
CASSLGPIRSSGANVLTF
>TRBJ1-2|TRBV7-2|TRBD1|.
TGTGCCAGCAGTTTCAGGGGGCCTAACTATGGCTACACCTTC
CASSFRGPNYGYTF
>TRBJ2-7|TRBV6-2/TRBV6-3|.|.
TGTGCCAGCAGTCCCCCCCTTGGCCGGCCTCCGTACTTC
CASSPPLGRPPYF
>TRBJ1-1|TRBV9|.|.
TGTGCCAGCAGCGTAGACCGCTGGAACACTGAAGCTTTCTTT
CASSVDRWNTEAFF
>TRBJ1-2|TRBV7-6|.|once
TGTGCCAGCAGCCCCCTCCGTTGGACAAGCTATGGCTACACCTTC
CASSPLRWTSYGYTF
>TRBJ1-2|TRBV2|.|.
TGTGCCAGCAGTGAGCACAGGGCCGATCATGGCTACACCTTC
CASSEHRADHGYTF
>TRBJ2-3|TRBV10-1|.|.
TGCGCCAGCAGTGAGTCGGGGAAGAAGGGGACAGATACGCAGTATTTT
CASSESGKKGTDTQYF
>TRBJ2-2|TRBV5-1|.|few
TGCGCCAGCAGCCTTTCAGGGGACGGGGAGCTGTTTTTT
CASSLSGDGELFF
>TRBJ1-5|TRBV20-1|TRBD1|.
TGCAGTGCTAGTAGGGCAGGGGGAACAAATGATCCCCAGCATTTT
CSASRAGGTNDPQHF
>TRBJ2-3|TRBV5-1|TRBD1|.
TGCGCCAGCAGCTTGTCTGAGGGGGCGGGTACAGATACGCAGTATTTT
CASSLSEGAGTDTQYF
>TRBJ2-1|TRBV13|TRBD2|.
TGTGCCAGCAGCTGGATAGCGGGGAAGTCCTACAATGAGCAGTTCTTC
CASSWIAGKSYNEQFF
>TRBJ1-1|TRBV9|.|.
TGTGCCAGCAGCAAACAGGGACAGAACACTGAAGCTTTCTTT
CASSKQGQNTEAFF
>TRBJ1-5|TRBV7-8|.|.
TGTGCCAGCAGCCCCGGAGGTCAGCCCCAGCATTTT
CASSPGGQPQHF
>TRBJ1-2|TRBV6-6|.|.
TGTGCCAGCAGTTACTCCCCAGTCTCCTATGGCTACACCTTC
CASSYSPVSYGYTF
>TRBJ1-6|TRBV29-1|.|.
TGCAGCCCCGGCTGTAGATCTAATTCACCCCTCCACTTT
CSPGCRSNSPLHF
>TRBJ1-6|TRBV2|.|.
TGTGCCAGCAAACGGGCCTCCGGGGGGGATTCACCCCTCCACTTT
CASKRASGGDSPLHF
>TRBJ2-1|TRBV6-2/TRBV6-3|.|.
TGTGCCAGCAGTTTTCCCGGGTCCTACAATGAGCAGTTCTTC
CASSFPGSYNEQFF
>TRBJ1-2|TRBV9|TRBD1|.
TGTGCCAGCAGCGTAGGACAGGGGAACTATGGCTACACCTTC
CASSVGQGNYGYTF
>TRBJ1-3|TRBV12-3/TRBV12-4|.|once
TGTGCCAGCAGCAGTGGAAACACCATATATTTT
CASSSGNTIYF
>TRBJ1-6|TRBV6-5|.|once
TGTGCCAGCAGTTCGGGACGTTCCTCTAATTCACCCCTCCACTTT
CASSSGRSSNSPLHF
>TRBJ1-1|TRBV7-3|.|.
TGTGCCAGCAGCCCCACAGCAGGGCGGGACACTGAAGCTTTCTTT
CASSPTAGRDTEAFF
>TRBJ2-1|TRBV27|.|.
TGTGCCAGCAGTTCTCAGGGGAGCTCCTACAATGAGCAGTTCTTC
CASSSQGSSYNEQFF
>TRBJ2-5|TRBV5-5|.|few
TGTGCCAGCAGCTTGATAGGACTTCAAGAGACCCAGTACTTC
CASSLIGLQETQYF
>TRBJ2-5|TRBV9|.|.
TGTGCCAGCAGCGTAGTGCCGTCCTCGCAAGAGACCCAGTACTTC
CASSVVPSSQETQYF
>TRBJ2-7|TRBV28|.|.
TGTGCCAGCAGTTTGGTCACCTACGAGCAGTACTTC
CASSLVTYEQYF
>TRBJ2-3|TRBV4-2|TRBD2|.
TGTGCCAGCAGCCAAGCGCCCCCTAGCGGGCGCACAGATACGCAGTATTTT
CASSQAPPSGRTDTQYF
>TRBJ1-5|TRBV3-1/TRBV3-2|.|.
TGTGCCAGCAGCCAAGGCCAGGTGGGCCAGCCCCAGCATTTT
CASSQGQVGQPQHF
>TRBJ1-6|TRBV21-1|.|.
TGTGCCAGCAGACGTACTAGGAGCTCCTATAATTCACCCCTCCACTTT
CASRRTRSSYNSPLHF
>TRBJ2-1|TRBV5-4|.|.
TGTGCCAGCAGCTTGCCCTGGGCTGAGCAGTTCTTC
CASSLPWAEQFF
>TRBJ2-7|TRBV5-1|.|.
TGCGCCAGCAGTCCGGAGCAGGGGCCCTACGAGCAGTACTTC
CASSPEQGPYEQYF
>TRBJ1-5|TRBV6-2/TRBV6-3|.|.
TGTGCCAGCAGCCCCATCAATAGCAATCAGCCCCAGCATTTT
CASSPINSNQPQHF
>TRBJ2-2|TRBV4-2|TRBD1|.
TGTGCCAGCAGCCCCACAGGGGACAGACCCCAAGGGGAGCTGTTTTTT
CASSPTGDRPQGELFF
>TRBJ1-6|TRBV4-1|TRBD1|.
TGCGCCAGCCGCCGGACAGGGAGTAATTCACCCCTCCACTTT
CASRRTGSNSPLHF